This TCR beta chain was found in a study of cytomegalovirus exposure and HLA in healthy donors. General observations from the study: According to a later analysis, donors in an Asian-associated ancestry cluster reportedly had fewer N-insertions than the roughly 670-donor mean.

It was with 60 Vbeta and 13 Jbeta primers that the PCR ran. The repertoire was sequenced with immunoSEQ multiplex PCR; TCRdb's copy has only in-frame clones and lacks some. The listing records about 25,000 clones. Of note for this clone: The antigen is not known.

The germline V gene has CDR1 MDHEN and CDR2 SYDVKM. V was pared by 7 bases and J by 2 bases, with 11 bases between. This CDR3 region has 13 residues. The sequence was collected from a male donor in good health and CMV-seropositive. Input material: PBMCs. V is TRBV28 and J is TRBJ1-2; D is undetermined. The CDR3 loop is CASTSTPNYGYTF. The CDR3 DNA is TGTGCCAGCACATCGACACCGAACTATGGCTACACCTTC.